Shown below are 5 T cell receptor beta chains from a single sample sequenced in a study of CD8 T cells in Susac syndrome. Random hexamers primed reverse transcription of about 0.5 to 1 ug RNA. Each CDR3 protein gets one entry after TCRdb re-called the immunoSEQ multiplex PCR reads with MiXCR. The sample has around 150,000 distinct CDR3 sequences, about 94% seen once; the top ten hold approximately 0.25%. The specimen was CD8+ T cells from PBMCs. The origin of the receptors is a human donor in good health.

CDR3 nucleotides: TGTGCCAGCAGACTTGGACCGGCGTCCTATGGCTACACCTTC. Its protein is CASRLGPASYGYTF. The V call is TRBV27, the J call TRBJ1-2; no definite D call. CDR1 MNHEY and CDR2 SMNVEV come from the germline V gene (reference sequence). This CDR3 has 14 residues. V lost 6 bases and J lost 4, with 15 bases in between.

V is TRBV7-9 and J is TRBJ2-1; 13 nucleotides line up with TRBD2. CDR3 length: 18 amino acids. The trim removed 1 base at V and 5 bases at J, leaving 8 bases unmatched. Germline lookup yields CDR1 SEHNR and CDR2 FQNEAQ (reference sequence). CDR3 nucleotide sequence: TGTGCCAGCAGCTTAGAAGTACTAGCGGGAGGGATGGACAATGAGCAGTTCTTC. This translates into CASSLEVLAGGMDNEQFF. Full variable domain (missing parts from reference TRBV7-9 and TRBJ2-1): DTGVSQNPRHKITKRGQNVTFRCDPISEHNRLYWYRQTLGQGPEFLTYFQNEAQLEKSRLLSDRFSAERPKGSFSTLEIQRTEQGDSAMYLCASSLEVLAGGMDNEQFFGPGTRLTVL.

This clonotype appeared once. The V gene is TRBV7-9, the J gene TRBJ2-7; D may be TRBD1 (6 bases). Germline V gene data show CDR1 as SEHNR and CDR2 as FQNEAQ (reference sequence). The CDR3 contains 13 residues. V dropped 10 bases and J dropped 3 bases, with 16 bases sitting between them. This chain's CDR3 is CATKGEPRYEQYF. DNA of the CDR3: TGTGCCACAAAGGGGGAGCCTCGCTACGAGCAGTACTTC.

The chain has TRBV5-4 and TRBJ2-7; 7 bases are shared with TRBD1. The V segment lost 3 bases and the J segment 2 bases; nucleotides outside the gene matches: 11. The CDR3 consists of 16 residues. Per the germline V gene, CDR1 is SGHNT and CDR2 is YYREEE (reference sequence). CDR3 region: CASSSGPGQITYEQYF. The DNA of the CDR3 is TGTGCCAGCAGCTCGGGACCGGGACAGATAACCTACGAGCAGTACTTC.

This chain uses TRBV6-5 with TRBJ1-5; D unclear. V was trimmed by 5 bases and J by 0 bases, leaving 8 bases between them. Germline CDR1 reads MNHEY; CDR2 reads SVGAGI. This CDR3 has 14 amino acids. CDR3: CASSPVPSNQPQHF. The CDR3 bases are TGTGCCAGCAGTCCCGTCCCTAGCAATCAGCCCCAGCATTTT.